One sample yielded the 2 T cell receptor beta chains listed below, sequenced in a study of response to subunit inactivated influenza vaccine. In TCRdb, the RT-PCR reads were re-called with MiXCR into one record per CDR3 protein. This table holds roughly 550,000 distinct CDR3 sequences, roughly 25% found once. The same sample was also used in a study of T cells expressing NK-cell markers. As reported in that work: Synthesis of TCR beta cDNA relied on 5'RACE template switching carrying UMIs.

The material was CD4+ T cells sorted from PBMCs, obtained approximately 12 days after vaccination. The receptors shown here come from a man between 50 and 59 years old who received an inactivated influenza vaccine.

The chain joins TRBV20-1 to TRBJ2-7; 8 nucleotides agree with TRBD1. The CDR3 has 14 amino acids. Germline trimming cut 6 bases from V and 6 bases from J; bases unmatched to any gene: 13. Germline V gene data show CDR1 as DFQATT and CDR2 as SNEGSKA (reference sequence). For the CDR3, the DNA is TGCAGTGCCCGGGGGCAGGGGGCCTCAGGCGAGCAGTACTTC. Encoded protein: CSARGQGASGEQYF.

This clonotype was observed a few times. The chain couples TRBV5-1 to TRBJ2-2; no clear D. V dropped 2 bases and J dropped 1 base, with 9 bases sitting between them. CDR3 size: 15 residues. The germline gives CDR1 SGHRS, CDR2 YFSETQ. This chain's CDR3 is CASSFNPENTGELFF. Here the CDR3 DNA reads TGCGCCAGCAGCTTCAACCCTGAGAACACCGGGGAGCTGTTTTTT. Full variable domain (missing parts from reference TRBV5-1 and TRBJ2-2): KAGVTQTPRYLIKTRGQQVTLSCSPISGHRSVSWYQQTPGQGLQFLFEYFSETQRNKGNFPGRFSGRQFSNSRSEMNVSTLELGDSALYLCASSFNPENTGELFFGEGSRLTVL.